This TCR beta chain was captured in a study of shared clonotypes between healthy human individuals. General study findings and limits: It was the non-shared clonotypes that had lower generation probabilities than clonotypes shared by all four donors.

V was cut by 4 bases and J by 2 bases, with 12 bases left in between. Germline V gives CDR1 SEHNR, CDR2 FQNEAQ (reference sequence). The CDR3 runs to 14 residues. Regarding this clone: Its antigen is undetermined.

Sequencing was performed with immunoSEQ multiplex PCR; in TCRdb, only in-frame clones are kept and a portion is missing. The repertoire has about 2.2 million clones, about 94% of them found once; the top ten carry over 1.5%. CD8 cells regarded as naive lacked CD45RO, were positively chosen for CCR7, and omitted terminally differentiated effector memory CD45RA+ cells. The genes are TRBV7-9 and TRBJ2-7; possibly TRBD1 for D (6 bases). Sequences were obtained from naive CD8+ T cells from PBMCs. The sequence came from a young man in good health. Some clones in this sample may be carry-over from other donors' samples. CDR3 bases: TGTGCCAGCAGCTCCTACCGGGACACCTACGAGCAGTACTTC. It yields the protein CASSSYRDTYEQYF.